This T cell receptor beta chain was captured in a study of shared clonotypes between healthy human individuals. Findings and caveats of the study: Between a handful of donors, naive CD4 clonotypes were shared at a level of about 5%.

Germline lookup yields CDR1 MNHNY and CDR2 SVGAGI (reference sequence). This CDR3 has 14 amino acids. Deletions cut 6 bases from V and 1 base from J, with 13 bases between. Data came from immunoSEQ multiplex PCR; TCRdb stores just in-frame clones and leaves some out. The data show about 2,500,000 clones, with more than 90% seen just once and 0.11% to 0.15% held by the top ten. With respect to this clone: Its antigen remains unidentified.

The TCR sequence derives from a man aged 18-30 years in good health. The V gene is TRBV6-6, the J gene TRBJ2-7, with TRBD1 as a possible D gene (5 bases). The source material was naive CD4+ T cells sorted from blood. Noted subset: CD45RA+ positively selected. CDR3 sequence: CASSPRQISYEQYF. In DNA, the CDR3 is TGTGCCAGCAGCCCGAGACAGATTTCCTACGAGCAGTACTTC.